The rows below give T cell receptor beta chains drawn from one sample of a study of cytomegalovirus exposure and HLA in healthy donors. Repertoires were generated with immunoSEQ multiplex PCR, while TCRdb's copy carries only in-frame clones and drops some. This repertoire shows 200,000 to 250,000 clones, approximately 90% found once; its top ten account for approximately 1%. Sequences were obtained from PBMCs. The receptors stem from a woman under 30 in good health and CMV-seronegative. The CDR3 runs from the conserved cysteine through the conserved F or W. The D gene is left open where the match is weak. The listing skips clone size in some rows; elsewhere it reads once, few, many or a size class.

clone_size: NA; v_call: TRBV19; d_call: TRBD1; j_call: TRBJ1-1; cdr3_aa: CASSPGTGVPFTEAFF; cdr3_nt: TGTGCCAGTAGTCCAGGGACAGGGGTTCCGTTCACTGAAGCTTTCTTT
clone_size: NA; v_call: TRBV9; d_call: NA; j_call: TRBJ2-3; cdr3_aa: CASSVEVQGTDTQYF; cdr3_nt: TGTGCCAGCAGCGTAGAGGTTCAGGGCACAGATACGCAGTATTTT
clone_size: NA; v_call: TRBV29-1; d_call: NA; j_call: TRBJ1-5; cdr3_aa: CSVDQGMGQPQHF; cdr3_nt: TGCAGCGTTGACCAGGGCATGGGTCAGCCCCAGCATTTT
clone_size: NA; v_call: TRBV7-9; d_call: TRBD2; j_call: TRBJ2-3; cdr3_aa: CASSFIASGGSFTDTQYF; cdr3_nt: TGTGCCAGCAGCTTTATTGCTAGCGGGGGGTCCTTCACAGATACGCAGTATTTT
clone_size: NA; v_call: TRBV4-3; d_call: TRBD2; j_call: TRBJ2-1; cdr3_aa: CASSQELAGGGNEQFF; cdr3_nt: TGCGCCAGCAGCCAAGAGCTAGCGGGAGGAGGAAATGAGCAGTTCTTC
clone_size: once; v_call: TRBV7-9; d_call: NA; j_call: TRBJ1-6; cdr3_aa: CASNLRGGQNSPLHF; cdr3_nt: TGTGCCAGCAACCTGCGCGGGGGTCAAAATTCACCCCTCCACTTT
clone_size: NA; v_call: TRBV4-3; d_call: NA; j_call: TRBJ1-5; cdr3_aa: CASSQDTGTNQPQHF; cdr3_nt: TGCGCCAGCAGCCAAGATACAGGGACCAATCAGCCCCAGCATTTT
clone_size: once; v_call: TRBV5-1; d_call: TRBD2; j_call: TRBJ2-3; cdr3_aa: CASSLSGSFDTQYF; cdr3_nt: TGCGCCAGCAGTCTGAGCGGGAGCTTCGATACGCAGTATTTT
clone_size: NA; v_call: TRBV7-2; d_call: NA; j_call: TRBJ2-3; cdr3_aa: CATLLASGWTDTQYF; cdr3_nt: TGTGCCACCCTTCTAGCGTCGGGGTGGACAGATACGCAGTATTTT
clone_size: NA; v_call: TRBV10-2; d_call: TRBD2; j_call: TRBJ2-7; cdr3_aa: CASSNGGRTYEQYF; cdr3_nt: TGCGCCAGCAGTAACGGGGGGAGAACCTACGAGCAGTACTTC
clone_size: few; v_call: TRBV9; d_call: NA; j_call: TRBJ2-7; cdr3_aa: CASSVGATYEQYF; cdr3_nt: TGTGCCAGCAGCGTAGGAGCGACCTACGAGCAGTACTTC
clone_size: once; v_call: TRBV7-9; d_call: NA; j_call: TRBJ1-2; cdr3_aa: CASSIQGVSYTF; cdr3_nt: TGTGCCAGCAGCATACAGGGTGTTAGCTACACCTTC
clone_size: NA; v_call: TRBV27; d_call: TRBD1; j_call: TRBJ1-1; cdr3_aa: CASQQQGTRSEAFF; cdr3_nt: TGTGCCAGCCAGCAACAGGGGACACGGTCTGAAGCTTTCTTT
clone_size: NA; v_call: TRBV4-2; d_call: TRBD2; j_call: TRBJ2-5; cdr3_aa: CASSQDRATSVSVGTQYF; cdr3_nt: TGTGCCAGCAGCCAAGATAGGGCTACTAGCGTTTCAGTCGGGACCCAGTACTTC
clone_size: NA; v_call: TRBV27; d_call: TRBD2; j_call: TRBJ2-7; cdr3_aa: CASTPGTSGGRHEQYF; cdr3_nt: TGTGCCAGCACCCCCGGGACTAGCGGGGGGCGGCACGAGCAGTACTTC
clone_size: NA; v_call: TRBV27; d_call: TRBD2; j_call: TRBJ2-7; cdr3_aa: CASSRTSVSYEQYF; cdr3_nt: TGTGCCAGCAGCCGGACTAGCGTTTCCTACGAGCAGTACTTC
clone_size: NA; v_call: TRBV9; d_call: TRBD1; j_call: TRBJ1-1; cdr3_aa: CASSGSHRGNTEAFF; cdr3_nt: TGTGCCAGCAGCGGTTCTCACAGGGGGAACACTGAAGCTTTCTTT
clone_size: NA; v_call: TRBV2; d_call: TRBD2; j_call: TRBJ2-5; cdr3_aa: CATRREQGEAQYF; cdr3_nt: TGTGCCACGCGGCGGGAGCAGGGCGAGGCCCAGTACTTC
clone_size: few; v_call: TRBV11-3; d_call: NA; j_call: TRBJ2-1; cdr3_aa: CASSRRGGRNEQFF; cdr3_nt: TGTGCCAGCAGCCGAAGGGGGGGGCGAAATGAGCAGTTCTTC
clone_size: NA; v_call: TRBV7-2; d_call: NA; j_call: TRBJ2-4; cdr3_aa: CASSLGPGGRENIQYF; cdr3_nt: TGTGCCAGCAGCTTAGGTCCCGGGGGGCGAGAAAACATTCAGTACTTC
clone_size: NA; v_call: TRBV27; d_call: TRBD2; j_call: TRBJ2-1; cdr3_aa: CASSPSLAGPRYWFF; cdr3_nt: TGTGCCAGCAGTCCTAGTCTAGCGGGGCCTCGATATTGGTTCTTC
clone_size: NA; v_call: TRBV4-1; d_call: NA; j_call: TRBJ2-7; cdr3_aa: CASSQDKSYEQYF; cdr3_nt: TGCGCCAGCAGCCAAGATAAATCCTACGAGCAGTACTTC
clone_size: NA; v_call: TRBV6-1; d_call: TRBD2; j_call: TRBJ2-4; cdr3_aa: CASKFAGVENIQYF; cdr3_nt: TGTGCCAGCAAATTCGCGGGGGTAGAAAACATTCAGTACTTC
clone_size: NA; v_call: TRBV5-1; d_call: NA; j_call: TRBJ2-5; cdr3_aa: CASSLGRAQETQYF; cdr3_nt: TGCGCCAGCAGCTTGGGGAGGGCGCAGGAGACCCAGTACTTC
clone_size: NA; v_call: TRBV11-2; d_call: TRBD2; j_call: TRBJ2-7; cdr3_aa: CASSLEASGRTYEQYF; cdr3_nt: TGTGCCAGCAGCTTAGAAGCCAGCGGGAGGACCTACGAGCAGTACTTC
clone_size: NA; v_call: TRBV7-2; d_call: TRBD1; j_call: TRBJ1-4; cdr3_aa: CASSVRQGITELFF; cdr3_nt: TGTGCCAGCAGCGTGAGACAGGGGATTACCGAACTGTTTTTT
clone_size: NA; v_call: TRBV6-5; d_call: NA; j_call: TRBJ1-2; cdr3_aa: CASSYSRGRGYTF; cdr3_nt: TGTGCCAGCAGTTACTCTAGGGGTCGGGGCTACACCTTC